Described below is a single T cell receptor beta chain sequence and its context. This CDR3 is 15 amino acids long. J gave up 5 bases and V 4 bases, and 8 bases lay outside the gene matches. Per the germline V gene, CDR1 is SQVTM and CDR2 is ANQGSEA. The data are from a study of long-term antiretroviral therapy in people with HIV. Study as a whole: The 2015 immediate-ART recommendation came about a decade after the earliest samples.

Version v3.0 of the immunoSEQ assay ran at survey level. Sequencing used immunoSEQ multiplex PCR; TCRdb keeps in-frame clones, though not all of them. The repertoire consists of around 21,000 clones, with about 88% occurring once and the leading ten covering 3.5% to 4.5%. The chain has TRBV29-1 and TRBJ1-4; 9 bases match TRBD1. This receptor was obtained from a man in his 60s with HIV. The material was unsorted PBMCs, obtained 2.3 years after starting antiretroviral therapy. CDR3 sequence: CSVAPATGGNEKLFF. The CDR3 DNA reads as TGCAGCGTTGCCCCTGCGACAGGGGGAAATGAAAAACTGTTTTTT.